The rows below give T cell receptor beta chains drawn from one sample of a study of blood T cell repertoires in COVID-19. Clones were sequenced by immunoSEQ multiplex PCR, and TCRdb holds only the in-frame ones, with some missing. The sample lists under 550,000 clones, 70% to 90% seen once, with around 0.92% in the top ten. Sequencing input: peripheral blood. These receptors were collected from a man aged 18 to 29 with COVID-19, enrolled during active disease. CDR3s include the opening cysteine and the closing phenylalanine or tryptophan. The D gene is left open where the match is weak. Size values are once, few and many counts, or a class for expanded clones, and some rows have none.

clone_size	d_call	j_call	v_call	cdr3_aa	cdr3_nt
.	.	TRBJ1-2	TRBV27	CASSFERSYGYTF	TGTGCCAGCAGTTTTGAACGGAGCTATGGCTACACCTTC
.	.	TRBJ1-5	TRBV3-1/TRBV3-2	CASSQDPAGYNQPQHF	TGTGCCAGCAGCCAAGATCCGGCAGGGTACAATCAGCCCCAGCATTTT
.	TRBD1	TRBJ2-5	TRBV6-5	CATKQGAIETQYF	TGTGCCACAAAACAGGGGGCGATAGAGACCCAGTACTTC
.	TRBD1	TRBJ1-1	TRBV5-4	CASSLHRPGQGAGLAFF	TGTGCCAGCAGCCTACATAGACCGGGACAGGGGGCAGGGTTAGCTTTCTTT
.	.	TRBJ2-7	TRBV5-1	CASSSTYEQYF	TGCGCCAGCAGCTCAACCTACGAGCAGTACTTC
.	.	TRBJ1-5	TRBV5-5	CASSLAGNNQPQHF	TGTGCCAGCAGCTTGGCGGGGAACAATCAGCCCCAGCATTTT
.	.	TRBJ2-7	TRBV11-2	CASSLFRGYEQYF	TGTGCCAGCAGCTTGTTTAGGGGCTACGAGCAGTACTTC
.	TRBD1	TRBJ2-7	TRBV25-1	CASSEAGQAAYEQYF	TGTGCCAGCAGTGAAGCCGGACAGGCAGCCTACGAGCAGTACTTC
.	TRBD2	TRBJ2-1	TRBV5-1	CASSLGAGLADGNEQFF	TGCGCCAGCAGCTTGGGTGCGGGTCTAGCGGATGGCAATGAGCAGTTCTTC
.	TRBD1	TRBJ1-2	TRBV5-6	CASSATGRHGYTF	TGTGCCAGCAGCGCGACAGGGAGGCATGGCTACACCTTC
.	TRBD1	TRBJ2-1	TRBV13	CASSLGTGGSEQFF	TGTGCCAGCAGCTTAGGGACAGGGGGCAGTGAGCAGTTCTTC
once	TRBD1	TRBJ1-1	TRBV30	CAWSDRGNEAFF	TGTGCCTGGAGTGACAGGGGTAATGAAGCTTTCTTT
.	TRBD1	TRBJ2-1	TRBV19	CASSIGDRGNNEQFF	TGTGCCAGTAGTATAGGAGACAGGGGTAACAATGAGCAGTTCTTC